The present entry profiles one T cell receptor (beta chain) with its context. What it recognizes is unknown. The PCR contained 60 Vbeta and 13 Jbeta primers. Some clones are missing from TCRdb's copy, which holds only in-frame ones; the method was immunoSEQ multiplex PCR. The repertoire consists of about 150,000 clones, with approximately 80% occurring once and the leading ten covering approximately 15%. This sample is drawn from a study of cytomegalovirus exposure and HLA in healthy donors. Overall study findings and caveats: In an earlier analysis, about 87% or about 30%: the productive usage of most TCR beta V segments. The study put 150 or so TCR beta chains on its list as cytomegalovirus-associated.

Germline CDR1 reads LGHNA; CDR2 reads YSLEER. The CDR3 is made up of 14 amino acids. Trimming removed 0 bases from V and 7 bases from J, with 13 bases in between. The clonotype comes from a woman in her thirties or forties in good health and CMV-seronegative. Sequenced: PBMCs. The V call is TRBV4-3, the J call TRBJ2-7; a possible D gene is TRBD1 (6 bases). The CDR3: CASSQDLGAVEQYF. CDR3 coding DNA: TGCGCCAGCAGCCAAGATCTGGGGGCGGTAGAGCAGTACTTC.